The clone carrying this T cell receptor beta chain was detected many times. No antigen is known for it. Diagnosis rested on symptoms, serum thyroxine and TRAb, thyroid ultrasound, and orbital computed tomography. The CDR3 is 15 residues long. V shed 5 bases, J shed 7 bases, and the junction held 10 bases outside the gene matches. The data were obtained in a study of T cells in Graves' hyperthyroidism and ophthalmopathy. Study-level results: With a median lead of around 5.9 months before onset, the model predicted ophthalmopathy.

The source material, RNA transcripts, was used to amplify TCR beta CDR3 regions. HTBI primers were the set used in a first-round RT-PCR of the TCR CDR3. TCRdb passed the multiplex PCR reads through MiXCR, listing each CDR3 protein once. The sample comprises hundreds of thousands of distinct CDR3 sequences, about 16% of which are singletons, and roughly 3.4% rests with the top ten. The specimen was blood. The receptor's source is a woman between 40 and 55 years old with Graves' ophthalmopathy. The chain couples TRBV12-3 or TRBV12-4 to TRBJ1-5; TRBD1 aligns across 8 bases. CDR3 nucleotides: TGTGCCAGCAGTCCAGGACAGGGAGTCGGGCAGCCCCAGCATTTT. It specifies CASSPGQGVGQPQHF.